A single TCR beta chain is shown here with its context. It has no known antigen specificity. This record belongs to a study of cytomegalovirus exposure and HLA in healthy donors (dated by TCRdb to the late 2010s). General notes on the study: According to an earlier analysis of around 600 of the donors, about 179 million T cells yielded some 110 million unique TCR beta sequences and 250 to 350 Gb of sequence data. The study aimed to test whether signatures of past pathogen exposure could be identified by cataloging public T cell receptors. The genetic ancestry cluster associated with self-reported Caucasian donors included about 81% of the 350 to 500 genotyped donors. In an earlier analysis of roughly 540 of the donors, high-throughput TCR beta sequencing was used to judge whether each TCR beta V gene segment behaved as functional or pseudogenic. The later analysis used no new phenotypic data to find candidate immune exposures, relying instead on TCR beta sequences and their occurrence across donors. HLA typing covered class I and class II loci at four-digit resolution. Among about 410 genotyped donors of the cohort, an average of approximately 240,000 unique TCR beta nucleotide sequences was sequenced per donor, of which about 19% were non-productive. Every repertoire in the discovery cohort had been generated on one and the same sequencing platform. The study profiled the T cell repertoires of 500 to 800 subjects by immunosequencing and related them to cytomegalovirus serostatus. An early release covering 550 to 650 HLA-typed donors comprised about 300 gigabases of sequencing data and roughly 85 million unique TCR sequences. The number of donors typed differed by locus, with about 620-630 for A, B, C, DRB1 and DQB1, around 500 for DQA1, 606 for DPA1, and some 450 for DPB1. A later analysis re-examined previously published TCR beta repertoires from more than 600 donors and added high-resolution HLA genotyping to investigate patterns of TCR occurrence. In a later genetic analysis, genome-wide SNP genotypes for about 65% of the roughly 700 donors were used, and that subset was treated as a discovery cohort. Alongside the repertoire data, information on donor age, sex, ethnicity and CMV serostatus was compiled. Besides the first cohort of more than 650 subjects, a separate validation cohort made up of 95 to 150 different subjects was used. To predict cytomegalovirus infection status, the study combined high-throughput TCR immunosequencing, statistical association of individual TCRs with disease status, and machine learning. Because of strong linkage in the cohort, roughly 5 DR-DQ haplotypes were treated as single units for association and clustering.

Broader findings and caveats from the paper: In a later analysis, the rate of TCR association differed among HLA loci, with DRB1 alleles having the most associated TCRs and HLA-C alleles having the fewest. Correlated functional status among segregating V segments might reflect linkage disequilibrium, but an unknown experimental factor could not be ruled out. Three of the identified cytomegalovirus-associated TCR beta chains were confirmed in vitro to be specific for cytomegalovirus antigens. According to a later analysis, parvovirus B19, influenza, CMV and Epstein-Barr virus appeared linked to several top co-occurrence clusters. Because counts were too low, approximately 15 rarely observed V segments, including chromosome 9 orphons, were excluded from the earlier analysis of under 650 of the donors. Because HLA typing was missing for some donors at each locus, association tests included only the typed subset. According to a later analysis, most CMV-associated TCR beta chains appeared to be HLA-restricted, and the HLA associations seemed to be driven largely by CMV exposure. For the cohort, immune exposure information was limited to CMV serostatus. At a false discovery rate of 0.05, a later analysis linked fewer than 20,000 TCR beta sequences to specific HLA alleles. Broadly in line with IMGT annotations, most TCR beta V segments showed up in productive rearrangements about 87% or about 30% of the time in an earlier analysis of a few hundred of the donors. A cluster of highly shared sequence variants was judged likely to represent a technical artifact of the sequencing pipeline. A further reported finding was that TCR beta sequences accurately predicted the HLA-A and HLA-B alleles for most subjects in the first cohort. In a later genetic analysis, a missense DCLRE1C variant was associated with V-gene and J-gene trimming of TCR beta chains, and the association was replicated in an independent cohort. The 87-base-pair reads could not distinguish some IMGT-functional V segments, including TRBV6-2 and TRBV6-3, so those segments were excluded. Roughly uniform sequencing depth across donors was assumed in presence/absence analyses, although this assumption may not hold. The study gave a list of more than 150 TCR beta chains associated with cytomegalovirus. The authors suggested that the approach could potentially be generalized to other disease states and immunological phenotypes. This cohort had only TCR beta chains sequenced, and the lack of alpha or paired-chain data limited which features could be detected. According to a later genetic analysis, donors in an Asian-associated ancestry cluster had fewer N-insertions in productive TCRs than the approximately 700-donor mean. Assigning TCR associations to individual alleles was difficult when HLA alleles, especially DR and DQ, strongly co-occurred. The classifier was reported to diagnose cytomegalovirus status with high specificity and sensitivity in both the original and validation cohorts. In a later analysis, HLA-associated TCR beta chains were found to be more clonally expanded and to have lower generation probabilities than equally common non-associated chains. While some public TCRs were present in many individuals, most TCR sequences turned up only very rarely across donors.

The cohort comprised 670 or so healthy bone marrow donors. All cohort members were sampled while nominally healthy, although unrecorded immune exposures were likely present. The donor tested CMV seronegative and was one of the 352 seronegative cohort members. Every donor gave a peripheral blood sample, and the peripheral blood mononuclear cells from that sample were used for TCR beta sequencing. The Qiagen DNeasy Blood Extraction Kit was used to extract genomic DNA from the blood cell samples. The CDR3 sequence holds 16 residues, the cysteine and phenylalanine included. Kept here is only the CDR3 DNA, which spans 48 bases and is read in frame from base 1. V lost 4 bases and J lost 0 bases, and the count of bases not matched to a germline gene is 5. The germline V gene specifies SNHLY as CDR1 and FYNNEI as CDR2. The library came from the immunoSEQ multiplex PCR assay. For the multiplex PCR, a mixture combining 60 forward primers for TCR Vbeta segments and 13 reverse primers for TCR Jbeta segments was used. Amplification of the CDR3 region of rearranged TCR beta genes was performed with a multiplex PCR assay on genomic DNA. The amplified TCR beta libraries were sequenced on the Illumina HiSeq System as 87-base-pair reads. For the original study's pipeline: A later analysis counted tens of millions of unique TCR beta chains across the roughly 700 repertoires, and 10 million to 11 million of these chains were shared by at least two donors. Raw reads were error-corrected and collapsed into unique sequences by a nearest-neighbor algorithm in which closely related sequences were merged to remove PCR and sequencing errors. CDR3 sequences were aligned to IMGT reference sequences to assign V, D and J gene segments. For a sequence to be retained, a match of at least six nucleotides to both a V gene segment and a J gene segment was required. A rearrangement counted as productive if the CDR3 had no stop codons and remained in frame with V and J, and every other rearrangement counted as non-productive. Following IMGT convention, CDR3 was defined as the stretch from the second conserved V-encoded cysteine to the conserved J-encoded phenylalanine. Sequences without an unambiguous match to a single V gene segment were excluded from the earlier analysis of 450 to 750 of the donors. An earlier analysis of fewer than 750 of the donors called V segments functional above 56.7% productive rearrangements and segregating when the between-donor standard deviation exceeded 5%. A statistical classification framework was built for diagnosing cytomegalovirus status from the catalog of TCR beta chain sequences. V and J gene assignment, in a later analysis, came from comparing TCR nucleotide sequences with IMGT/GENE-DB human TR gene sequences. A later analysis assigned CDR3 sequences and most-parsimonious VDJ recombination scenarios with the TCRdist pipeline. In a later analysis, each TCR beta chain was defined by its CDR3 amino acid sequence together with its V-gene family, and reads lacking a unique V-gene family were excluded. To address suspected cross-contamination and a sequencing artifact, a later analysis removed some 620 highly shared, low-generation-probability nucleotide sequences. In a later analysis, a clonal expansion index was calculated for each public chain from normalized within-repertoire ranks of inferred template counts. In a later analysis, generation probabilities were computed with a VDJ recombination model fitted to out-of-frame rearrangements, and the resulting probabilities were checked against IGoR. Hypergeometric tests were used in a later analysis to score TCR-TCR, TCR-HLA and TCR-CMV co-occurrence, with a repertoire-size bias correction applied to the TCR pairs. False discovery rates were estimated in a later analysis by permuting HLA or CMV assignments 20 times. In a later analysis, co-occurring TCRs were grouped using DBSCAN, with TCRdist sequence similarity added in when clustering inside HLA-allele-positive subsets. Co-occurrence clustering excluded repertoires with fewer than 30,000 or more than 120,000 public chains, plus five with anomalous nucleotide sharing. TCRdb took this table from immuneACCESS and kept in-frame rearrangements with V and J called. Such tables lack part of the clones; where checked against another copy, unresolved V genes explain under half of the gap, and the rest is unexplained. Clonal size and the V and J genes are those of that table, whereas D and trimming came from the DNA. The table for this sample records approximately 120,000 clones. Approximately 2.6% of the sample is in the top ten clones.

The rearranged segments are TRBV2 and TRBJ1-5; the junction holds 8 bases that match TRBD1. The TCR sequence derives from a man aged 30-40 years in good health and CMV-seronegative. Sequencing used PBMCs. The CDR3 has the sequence CASSGGTGSSNQPQHF. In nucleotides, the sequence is TGTGCCAGCAGTGGAGGGACAGGTTCTAGCAATCAGCCCCAGCATTTT.